These 4 T cell receptor beta chains were all obtained from the same sample, sequenced in a study of T cell therapy after organ transplantation. The time point here: 4-8 weeks after completion of therapy. Antigen specificity for these receptors is unknown. Profiling relied on immunoSEQ multiplex PCR, and the TCRdb table lists in-frame clones only, not all of them. The table has roughly 3,500 clones, about 80% seen once. The sample here was CD8+ T cells from blood, taken after autologous CMV-specific T cell therapy. Every receptor here comes from a human patient who had received a solid organ transplant and had CMV disease. The graft donor may account for some of the T cells.

The V call is TRBV19, the J call TRBJ1-1; the D is unclear. This CDR3 has 13 residues. Germline values: CDR1 LNHDA, CDR2 SQIVND (reference sequence). The ends were cut back, 1 base at V and 5 bases at J, with 8 bases in the middle. The CDR3 reads CASSIGAGTEAFF. CDR3 sequence (DNA): TGTGCCAGTAGTATAGGGGCGGGAACTGAAGCTTTCTTT.

The rearrangement uses TRBV14 and TRBJ2-7; D ambiguous. Deletions cut 0 bases from V and 3 bases from J, with 18 bases between. CDR1 is SGHDN and CDR2 is FVKESK in the germline V gene. This CDR3 has 17 amino acids. The CDR3 DNA reads as TGTGCCAGCAGCCAAGATGTGCCAGGCACCTATGGCTACGAGCAGTACTTC. Protein: CASSQDVPGTYGYEQYF.

This chain links TRBV5-6 with TRBJ2-3; 8 bases line up with TRBD1. V was pared by 2 bases and J by 6 bases, with 8 bases of the junction left unmatched. The CDR3 loop spans 15 amino acids. Germline values: CDR1 SGHDT, CDR2 YYEEEE. CDR3 amino acids: CASSFPGQAADTQYF. The CDR3 coding sequence is TGTGCCAGCAGCTTCCCGGGACAGGCAGCGGATACGCAGTATTTT.

This chain uses TRBV19 with TRBJ1-5; a weak D match, TRBD1 (6 bases). The CDR3 runs to 12 residues. The V gene's germline CDR1 is LNHDA and CDR2 SQIVND (reference sequence). V was cut by 10 bases and J by 6 bases, with 13 bases left in between. In DNA, the CDR3 is TGTGCCAACAAGGGGGGGGGTCAGCCCCAGCATTTT. Translated, it gives CANKGGGQPQHF.